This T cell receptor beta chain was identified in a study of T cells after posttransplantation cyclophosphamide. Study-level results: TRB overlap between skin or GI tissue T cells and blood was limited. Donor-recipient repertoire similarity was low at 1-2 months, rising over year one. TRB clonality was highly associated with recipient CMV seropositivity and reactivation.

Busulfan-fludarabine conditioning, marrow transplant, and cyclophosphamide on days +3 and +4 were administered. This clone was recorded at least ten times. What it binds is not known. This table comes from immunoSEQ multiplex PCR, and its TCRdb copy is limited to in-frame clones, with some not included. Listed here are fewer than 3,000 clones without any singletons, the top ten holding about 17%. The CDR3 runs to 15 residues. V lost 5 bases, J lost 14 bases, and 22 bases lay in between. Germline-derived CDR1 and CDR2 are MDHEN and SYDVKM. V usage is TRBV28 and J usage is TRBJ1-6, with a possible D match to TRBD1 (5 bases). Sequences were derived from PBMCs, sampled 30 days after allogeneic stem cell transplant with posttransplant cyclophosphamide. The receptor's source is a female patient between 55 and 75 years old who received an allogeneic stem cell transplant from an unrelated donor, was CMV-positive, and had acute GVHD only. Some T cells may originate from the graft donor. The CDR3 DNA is TGTGCCAGCAGTCCACGACCTCCCAGGGTTCCGGCCCTCCACTTT. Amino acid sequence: CASSPRPPRVPALHF.